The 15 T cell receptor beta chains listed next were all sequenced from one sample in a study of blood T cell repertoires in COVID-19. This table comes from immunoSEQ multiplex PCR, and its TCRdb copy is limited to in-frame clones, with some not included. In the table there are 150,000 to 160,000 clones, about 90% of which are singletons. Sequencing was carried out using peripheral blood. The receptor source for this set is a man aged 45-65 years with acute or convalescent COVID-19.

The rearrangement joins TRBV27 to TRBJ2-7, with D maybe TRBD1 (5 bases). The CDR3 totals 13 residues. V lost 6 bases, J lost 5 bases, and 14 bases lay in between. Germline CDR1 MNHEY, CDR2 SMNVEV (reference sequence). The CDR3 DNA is TGTGCCAGCAGCCCCCCGGTGGGGCACGAGCAGTACTTC. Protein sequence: CASSPPVGHEQYF.

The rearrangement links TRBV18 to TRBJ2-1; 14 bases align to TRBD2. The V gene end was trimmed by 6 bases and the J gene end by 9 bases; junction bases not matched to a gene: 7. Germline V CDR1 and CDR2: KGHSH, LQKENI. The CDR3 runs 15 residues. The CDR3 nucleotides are TGTGCCAGCTCGCCCGGGACTAGCGGGAGCAGTGAGCAGTTCTTC. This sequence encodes CASSPGTSGSSEQFF.

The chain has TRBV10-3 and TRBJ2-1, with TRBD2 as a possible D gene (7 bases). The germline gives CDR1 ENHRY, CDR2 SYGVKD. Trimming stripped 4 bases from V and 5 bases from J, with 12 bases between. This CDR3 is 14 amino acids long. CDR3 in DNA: TGTGCCATCAGTGCCGGCGGGGGCAACAATGAGCAGTTCTTC. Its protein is CAISAGGGNNEQFF.

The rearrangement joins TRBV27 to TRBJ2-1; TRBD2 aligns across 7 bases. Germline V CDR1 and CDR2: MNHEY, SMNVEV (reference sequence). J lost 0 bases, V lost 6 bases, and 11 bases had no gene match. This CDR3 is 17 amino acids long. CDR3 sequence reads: CASSSPDGGDSYNEQFF. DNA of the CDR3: TGTGCCAGCAGCTCCCCTGATGGGGGGGACTCCTACAATGAGCAGTTCTTC.

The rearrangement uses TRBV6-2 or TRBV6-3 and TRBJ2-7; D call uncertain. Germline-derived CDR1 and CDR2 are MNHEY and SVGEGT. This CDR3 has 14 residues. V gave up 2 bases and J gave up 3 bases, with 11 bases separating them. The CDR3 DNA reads TGTGCCAGCAGTTACGTAAGAAGACTCTACGAGCAGTACTTC. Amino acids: CASSYVRRLYEQYF.

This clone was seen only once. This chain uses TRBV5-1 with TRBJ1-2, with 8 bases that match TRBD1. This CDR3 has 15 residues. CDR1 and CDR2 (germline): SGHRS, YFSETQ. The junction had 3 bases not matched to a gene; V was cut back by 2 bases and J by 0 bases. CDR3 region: CASSLGQGTNYGYTF. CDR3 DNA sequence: TGCGCCAGCAGCTTAGGACAGGGCACTAACTATGGCTACACCTTC.

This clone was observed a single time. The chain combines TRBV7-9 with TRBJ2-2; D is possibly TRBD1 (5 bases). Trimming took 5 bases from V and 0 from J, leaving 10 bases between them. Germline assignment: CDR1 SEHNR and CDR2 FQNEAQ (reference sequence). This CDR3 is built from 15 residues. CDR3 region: CASSVQDANTGELFF. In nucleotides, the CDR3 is TGTGCCAGCAGCGTACAGGACGCGAACACCGGGGAGCTGTTTTTT.

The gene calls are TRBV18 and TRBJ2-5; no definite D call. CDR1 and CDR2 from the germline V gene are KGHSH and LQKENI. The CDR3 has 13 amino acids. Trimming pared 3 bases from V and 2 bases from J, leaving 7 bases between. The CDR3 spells CASSPSRQETQYF. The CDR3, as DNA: TGTGCCAGCTCACCCTCGCGGCAAGAGACCCAGTACTTC.

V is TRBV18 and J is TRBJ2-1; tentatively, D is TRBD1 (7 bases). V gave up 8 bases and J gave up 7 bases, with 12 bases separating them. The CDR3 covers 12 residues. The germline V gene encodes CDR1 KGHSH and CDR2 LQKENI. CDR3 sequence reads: CASGGTENEQFF. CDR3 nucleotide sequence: TGTGCCAGCGGGGGGACAGAGAATGAGCAGTTCTTC.

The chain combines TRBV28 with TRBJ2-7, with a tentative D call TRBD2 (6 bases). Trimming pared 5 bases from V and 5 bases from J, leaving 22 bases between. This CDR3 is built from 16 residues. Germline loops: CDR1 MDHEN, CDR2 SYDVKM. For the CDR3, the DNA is TGTGCCAGCAGTCAAGGGATGAGACTAGTCAGTCACGAGCAGTACTTC. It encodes CASSQGMRLVSHEQYF.

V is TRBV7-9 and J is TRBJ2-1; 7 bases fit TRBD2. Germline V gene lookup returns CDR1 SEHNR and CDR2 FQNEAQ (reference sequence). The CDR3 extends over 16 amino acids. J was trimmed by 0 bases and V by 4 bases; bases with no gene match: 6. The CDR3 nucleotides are TGTGCCAGCAGCTACCAGGGCGGGGGCTCCTACAATGAGCAGTTCTTC. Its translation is CASSYQGGGSYNEQFF.

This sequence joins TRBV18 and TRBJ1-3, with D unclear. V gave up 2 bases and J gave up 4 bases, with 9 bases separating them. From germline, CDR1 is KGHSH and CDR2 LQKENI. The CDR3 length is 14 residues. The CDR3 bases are TGTGCCAGCTCACCATTTCAGTCCGGAAACACCATATATTTT. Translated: CASSPFQSGNTIYF. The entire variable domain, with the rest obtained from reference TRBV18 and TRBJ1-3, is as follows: NAGVMQNPRHLVRRRGQEARLRCSPMKGHSHVYWYRQLPEEGLKFMVYLQKENIIDESGMPKERFSAEFPKEGPSILRIQQVVRGDSAAYFCASSPFQSGNTIYFGEGSWLTVV.

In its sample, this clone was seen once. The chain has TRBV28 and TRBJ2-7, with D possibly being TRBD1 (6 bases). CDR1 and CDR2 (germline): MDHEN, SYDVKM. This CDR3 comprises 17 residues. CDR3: CASSLPEAGTKGYPQNV. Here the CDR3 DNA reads TGTGCCAGCAGCCTCCCTGAAGCCGGGACAAAGGGGTATCCCCAGAACGTC.

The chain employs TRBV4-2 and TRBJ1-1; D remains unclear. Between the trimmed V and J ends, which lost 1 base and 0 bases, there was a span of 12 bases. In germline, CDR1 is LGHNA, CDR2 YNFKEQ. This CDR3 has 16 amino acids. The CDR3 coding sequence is TGTGCCAGCAGCCAAGTAAGCCGGTCCATGAACACTGAAGCTTTCTTT. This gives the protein CASSQVSRSMNTEAFF.

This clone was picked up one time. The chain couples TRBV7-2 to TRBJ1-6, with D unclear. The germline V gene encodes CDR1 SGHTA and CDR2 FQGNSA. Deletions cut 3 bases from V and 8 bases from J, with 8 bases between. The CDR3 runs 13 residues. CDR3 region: CASSFTVDSPLHF. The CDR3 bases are TGTGCCAGCAGCTTCACAGTGGATTCACCCCTCCACTTT.